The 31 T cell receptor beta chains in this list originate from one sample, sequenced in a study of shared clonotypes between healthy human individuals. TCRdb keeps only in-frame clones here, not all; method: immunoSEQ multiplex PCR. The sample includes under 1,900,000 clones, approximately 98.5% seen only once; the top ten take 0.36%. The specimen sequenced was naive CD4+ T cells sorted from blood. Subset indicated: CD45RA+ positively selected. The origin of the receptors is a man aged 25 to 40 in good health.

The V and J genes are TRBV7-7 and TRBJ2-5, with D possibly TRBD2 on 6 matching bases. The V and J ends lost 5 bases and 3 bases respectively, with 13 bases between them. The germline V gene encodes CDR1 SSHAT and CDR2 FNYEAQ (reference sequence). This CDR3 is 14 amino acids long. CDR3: CASSLGTGKETQYF. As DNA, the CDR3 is TGTGCCAGCAGCCTTGGGACTGGCAAAGAGACCCAGTACTTC.

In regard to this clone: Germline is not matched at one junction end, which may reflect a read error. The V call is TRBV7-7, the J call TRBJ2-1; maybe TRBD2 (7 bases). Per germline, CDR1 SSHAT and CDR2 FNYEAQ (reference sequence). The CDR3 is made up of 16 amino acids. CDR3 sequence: CASRPLGGRANNEQFF. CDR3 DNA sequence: TGTGCTAGCAGGCCCCTCGGGGGGCGGGCCAACAATGAGCAGTTCTTC.

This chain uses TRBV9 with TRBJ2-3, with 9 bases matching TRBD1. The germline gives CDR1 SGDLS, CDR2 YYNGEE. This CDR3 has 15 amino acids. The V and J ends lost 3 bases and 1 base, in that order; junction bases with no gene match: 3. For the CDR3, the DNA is TGTGCCAGCAGCGCTCGACAGGGGGGCACAGATACGCAGTATTTT. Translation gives CASSARQGGTDTQYF.

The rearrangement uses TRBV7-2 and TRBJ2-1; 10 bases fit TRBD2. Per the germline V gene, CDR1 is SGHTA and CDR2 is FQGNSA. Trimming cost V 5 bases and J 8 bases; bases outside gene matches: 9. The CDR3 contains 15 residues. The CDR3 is CASSPDLAGVYEQFF. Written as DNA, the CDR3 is TGTGCCAGCAGCCCGGATCTAGCGGGAGTGTATGAGCAGTTCTTC.

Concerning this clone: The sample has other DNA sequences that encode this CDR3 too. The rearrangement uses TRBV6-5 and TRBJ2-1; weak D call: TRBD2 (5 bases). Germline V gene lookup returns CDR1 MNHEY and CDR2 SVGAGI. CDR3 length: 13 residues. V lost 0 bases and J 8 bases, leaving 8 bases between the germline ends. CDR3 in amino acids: CASSYSTGYEQFF. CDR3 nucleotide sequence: TGTGCCAGCAGTTACTCGACGGGGTATGAGCAGTTCTTC.

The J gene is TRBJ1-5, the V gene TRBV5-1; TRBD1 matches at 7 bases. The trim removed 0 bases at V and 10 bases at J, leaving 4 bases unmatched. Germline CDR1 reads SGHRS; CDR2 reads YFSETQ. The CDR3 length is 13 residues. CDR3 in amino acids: CASSLAEGAPQHF. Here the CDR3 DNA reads TGCGCCAGCAGCTTGGCCGAGGGGGCTCCCCAGCATTTT.

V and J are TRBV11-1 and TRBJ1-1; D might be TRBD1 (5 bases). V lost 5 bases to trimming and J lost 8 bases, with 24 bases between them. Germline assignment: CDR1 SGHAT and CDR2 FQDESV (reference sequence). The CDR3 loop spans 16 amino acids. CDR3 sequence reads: CASSPLRGWGIAEAFF. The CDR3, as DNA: TGTGCCAGCAGCCCACTAAGAGGGTGGGGGATTGCCGAAGCTTTCTTT.

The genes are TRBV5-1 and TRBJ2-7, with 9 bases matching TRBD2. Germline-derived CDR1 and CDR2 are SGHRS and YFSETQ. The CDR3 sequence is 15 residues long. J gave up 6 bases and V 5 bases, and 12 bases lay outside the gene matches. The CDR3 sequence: CASRRLAGPPAEQYF. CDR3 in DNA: TGCGCCAGCAGGAGGCTAGCGGGACCGCCGGCCGAGCAGTACTTC.

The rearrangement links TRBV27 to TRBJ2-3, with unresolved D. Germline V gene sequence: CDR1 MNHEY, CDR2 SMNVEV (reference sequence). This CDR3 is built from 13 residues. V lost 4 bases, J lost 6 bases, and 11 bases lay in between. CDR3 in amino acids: CASSSPPVDTQYF. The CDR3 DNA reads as TGTGCCAGCAGTTCGCCCCCTGTGGATACGCAGTATTTT.

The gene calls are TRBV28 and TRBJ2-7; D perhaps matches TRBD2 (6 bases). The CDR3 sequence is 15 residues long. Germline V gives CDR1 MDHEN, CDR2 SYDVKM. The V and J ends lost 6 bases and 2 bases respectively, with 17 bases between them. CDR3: CASSLGGKGAYEQYF. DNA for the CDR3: TGTGCCAGCAGCCTCGGGGGAAAGGGCGCCTACGAGCAGTACTTC.

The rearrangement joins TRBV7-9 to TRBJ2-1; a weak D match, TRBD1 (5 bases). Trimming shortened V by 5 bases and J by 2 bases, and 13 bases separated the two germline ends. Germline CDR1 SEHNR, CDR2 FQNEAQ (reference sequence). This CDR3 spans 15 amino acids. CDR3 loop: CASSHWQGTYNEQFF. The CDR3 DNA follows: TGTGCCAGCAGCCACTGGCAGGGCACCTACAATGAGCAGTTCTTC.

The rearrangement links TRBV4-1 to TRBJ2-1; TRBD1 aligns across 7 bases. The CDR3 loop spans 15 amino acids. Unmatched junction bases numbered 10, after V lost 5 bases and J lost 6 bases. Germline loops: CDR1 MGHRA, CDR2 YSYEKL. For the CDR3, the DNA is TGCGCCAGCAGCACGAGACAGGGTTTAGGCAATGAGCAGTTCTTC. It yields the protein CASSTRQGLGNEQFF.

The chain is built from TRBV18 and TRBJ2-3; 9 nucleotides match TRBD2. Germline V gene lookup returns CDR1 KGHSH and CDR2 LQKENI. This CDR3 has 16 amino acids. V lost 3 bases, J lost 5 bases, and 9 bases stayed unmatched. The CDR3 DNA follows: TGTGCCAGCTCACCTGTGGGCGGGAGGGCCCTAGATACGCAGTATTTT. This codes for CASSPVGGRALDTQYF.

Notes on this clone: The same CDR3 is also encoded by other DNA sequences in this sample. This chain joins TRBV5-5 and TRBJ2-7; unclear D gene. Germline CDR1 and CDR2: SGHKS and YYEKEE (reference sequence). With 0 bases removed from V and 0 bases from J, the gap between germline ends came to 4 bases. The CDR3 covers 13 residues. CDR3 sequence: CASSLGSSYEQYF. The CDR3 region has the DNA TGTGCCAGCAGCTTGGGGAGCTCCTACGAGCAGTACTTC.

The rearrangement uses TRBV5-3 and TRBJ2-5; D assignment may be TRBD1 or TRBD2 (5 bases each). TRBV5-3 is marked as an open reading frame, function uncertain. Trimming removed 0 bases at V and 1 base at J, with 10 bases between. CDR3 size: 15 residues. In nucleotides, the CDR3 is TGTGCCAGAAGCTTGGACAGGACTGGCCAAGAGACCCAGTACTTC. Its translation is CARSLDRTGQETQYF.

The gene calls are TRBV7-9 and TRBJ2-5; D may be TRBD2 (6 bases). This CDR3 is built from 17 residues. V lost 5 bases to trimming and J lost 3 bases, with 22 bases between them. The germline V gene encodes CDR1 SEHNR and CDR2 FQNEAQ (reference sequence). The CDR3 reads CASSPLPLATTEETQYF. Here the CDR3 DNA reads TGTGCCAGCAGCCCCCTTCCCCTAGCGACAACGGAAGAGACCCAGTACTTC.

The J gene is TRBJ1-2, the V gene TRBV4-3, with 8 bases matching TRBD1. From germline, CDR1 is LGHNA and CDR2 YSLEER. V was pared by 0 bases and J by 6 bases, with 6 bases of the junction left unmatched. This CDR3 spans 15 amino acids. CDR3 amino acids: CASSQDLGQANGYTF. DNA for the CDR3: TGCGCCAGCAGCCAAGATCTGGGACAGGCGAATGGCTACACCTTC.

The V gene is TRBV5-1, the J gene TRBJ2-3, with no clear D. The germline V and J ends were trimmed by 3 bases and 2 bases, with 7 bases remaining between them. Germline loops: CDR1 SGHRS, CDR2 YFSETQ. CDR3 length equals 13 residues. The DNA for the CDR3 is TGCGCCAGCAGCTCTCAGACCACAGATACGCAGTATTTT. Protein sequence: CASSSQTTDTQYF.

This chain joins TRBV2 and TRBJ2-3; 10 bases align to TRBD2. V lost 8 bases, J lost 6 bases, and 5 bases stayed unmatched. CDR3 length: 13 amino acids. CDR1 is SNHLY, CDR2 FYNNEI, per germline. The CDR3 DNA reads TGTGCCAGCGCTAGCGGGAGATTGGATACGCAGTATTTT. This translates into CASASGRLDTQYF.

The chain's CDR3 is CASSLVAGGGDIQYF. CDR3 DNA sequence: TGTGCCAGCAGTTTAGTAGCGGGAGGAGGGGACATTCAGTACTTC. The genes are TRBV6-5 and TRBJ2-4; 10 nucleotides align to TRBD2. This CDR3 has 15 residues. CDR1 and CDR2 (germline): MNHEY, SVGAGI. Trimming took 4 bases from V and 8 from J; bases not matched to a gene: 8.

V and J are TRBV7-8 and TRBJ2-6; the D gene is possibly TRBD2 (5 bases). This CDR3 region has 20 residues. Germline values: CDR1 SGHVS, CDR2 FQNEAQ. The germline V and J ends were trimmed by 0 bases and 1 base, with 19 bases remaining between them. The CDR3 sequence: CASSLAPSLLQRSGANVLTF. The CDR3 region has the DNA TGTGCCAGCAGCTTAGCGCCGAGCCTCCTCCAGCGGTCTGGGGCCAACGTCCTGACTTTC. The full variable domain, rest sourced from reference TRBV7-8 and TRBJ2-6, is GAGVSQSPRYKVAKRGQDVALRCDPISGHVSLFWYQQALGQGPEFLTYFQNEAQLDKSGLPSDRFFAERPEGSVSTLKIQRTQQEDSAVYLCASSLAPSLLQRSGANVLTFGAGSRLTVL.

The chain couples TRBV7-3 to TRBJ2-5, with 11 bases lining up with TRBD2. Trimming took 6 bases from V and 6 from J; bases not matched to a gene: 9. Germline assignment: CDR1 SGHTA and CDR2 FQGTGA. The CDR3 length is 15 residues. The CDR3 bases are TGTGCCAGCAGTCTACTAGCGGGGGTTCCCAAGACCCAGTACTTC. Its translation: CASSLLAGVPKTQYF.

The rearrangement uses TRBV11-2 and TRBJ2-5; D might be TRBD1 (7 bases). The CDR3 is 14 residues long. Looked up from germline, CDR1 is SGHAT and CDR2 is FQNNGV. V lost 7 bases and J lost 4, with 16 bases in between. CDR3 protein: CASTLNQGGETQYF. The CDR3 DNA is TGTGCCAGCACCCTCAACCAGGGGGGAGAGACCCAGTACTTC.

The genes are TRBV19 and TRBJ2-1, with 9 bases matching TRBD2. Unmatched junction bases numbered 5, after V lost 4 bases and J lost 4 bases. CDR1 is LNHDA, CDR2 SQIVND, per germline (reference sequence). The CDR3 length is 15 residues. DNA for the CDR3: TGTGCCAGTAGTAGGCCTAGCGGGGAGTACAATGAGCAGTTCTTC. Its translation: CASSRPSGEYNEQFF.

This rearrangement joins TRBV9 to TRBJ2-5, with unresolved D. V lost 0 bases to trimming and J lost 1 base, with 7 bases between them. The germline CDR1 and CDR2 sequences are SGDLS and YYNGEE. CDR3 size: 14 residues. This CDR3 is CASSVEKTQETQYF. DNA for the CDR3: TGTGCCAGCAGCGTAGAAAAAACCCAAGAGACCCAGTACTTC. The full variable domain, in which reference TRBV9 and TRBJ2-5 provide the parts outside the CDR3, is DSGVTQTPKHLITATGQRVTLRCSPRSGDLSVYWYQQSLDQGLQFLIQYYNGEERAKGNILERFSAQQFPDLHSELNLSSLELGDSALYFCASSVEKTQETQYFGPGTRLLVL.

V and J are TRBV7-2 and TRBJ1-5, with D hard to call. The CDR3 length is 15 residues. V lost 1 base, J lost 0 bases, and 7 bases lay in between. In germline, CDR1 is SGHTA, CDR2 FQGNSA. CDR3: CASSLELYSNQPQHF. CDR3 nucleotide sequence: TGTGCCAGCAGCTTAGAACTATATAGCAATCAGCCCCAGCATTTT.

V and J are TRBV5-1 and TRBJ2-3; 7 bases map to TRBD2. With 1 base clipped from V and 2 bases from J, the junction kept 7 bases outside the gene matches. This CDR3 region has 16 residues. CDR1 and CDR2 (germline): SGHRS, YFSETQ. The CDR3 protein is CASSLSSGLPTDTQYF. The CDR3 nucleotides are TGCGCCAGCAGCTTGTCTAGCGGCCTCCCCACAGATACGCAGTATTTT.

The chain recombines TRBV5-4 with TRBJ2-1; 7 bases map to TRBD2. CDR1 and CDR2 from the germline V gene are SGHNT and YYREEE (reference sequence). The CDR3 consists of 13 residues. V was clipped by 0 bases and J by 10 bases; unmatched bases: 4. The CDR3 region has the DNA TGTGCCAGCAGCTTGGGGGAGGGTCGAGAGCAGTTCTTC. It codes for CASSLGEGREQFF.

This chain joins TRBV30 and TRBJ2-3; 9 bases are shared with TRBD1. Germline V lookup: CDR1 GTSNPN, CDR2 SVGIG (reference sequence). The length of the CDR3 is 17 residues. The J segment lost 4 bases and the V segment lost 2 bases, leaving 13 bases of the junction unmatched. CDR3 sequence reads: CAWSPPPGQGPPDTQYF. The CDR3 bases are TGTGCCTGGAGTCCTCCCCCGGGACAGGGACCCCCAGATACGCAGTATTTT.

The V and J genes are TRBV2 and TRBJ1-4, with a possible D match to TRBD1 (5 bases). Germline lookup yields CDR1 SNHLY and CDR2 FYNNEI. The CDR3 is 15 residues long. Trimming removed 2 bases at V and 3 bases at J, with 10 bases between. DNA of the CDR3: TGTGCCAGCAGTGAACAGGGTGCGGCTAATGAAAAACTGTTTTTT. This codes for CASSEQGAANEKLFF.

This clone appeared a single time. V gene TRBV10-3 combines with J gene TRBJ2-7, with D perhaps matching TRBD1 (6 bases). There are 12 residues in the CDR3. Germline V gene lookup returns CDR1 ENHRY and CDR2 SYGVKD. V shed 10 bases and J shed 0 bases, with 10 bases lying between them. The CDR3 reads CATQDSSYEQYF. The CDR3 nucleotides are TGTGCCACCCAGGACAGCTCCTACGAGCAGTACTTC.